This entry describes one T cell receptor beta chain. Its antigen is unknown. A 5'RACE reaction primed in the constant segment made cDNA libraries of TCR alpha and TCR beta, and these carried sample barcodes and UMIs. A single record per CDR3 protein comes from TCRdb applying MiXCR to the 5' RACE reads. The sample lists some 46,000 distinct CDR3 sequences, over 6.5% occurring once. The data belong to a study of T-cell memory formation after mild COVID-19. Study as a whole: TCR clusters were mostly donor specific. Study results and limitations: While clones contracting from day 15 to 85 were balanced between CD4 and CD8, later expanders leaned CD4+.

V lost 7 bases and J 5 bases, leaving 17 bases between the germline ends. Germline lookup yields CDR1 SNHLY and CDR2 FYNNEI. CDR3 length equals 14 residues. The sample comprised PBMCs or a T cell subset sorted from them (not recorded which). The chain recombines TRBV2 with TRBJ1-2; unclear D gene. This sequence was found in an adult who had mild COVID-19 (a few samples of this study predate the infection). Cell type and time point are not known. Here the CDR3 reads CASIRELASYGYTF. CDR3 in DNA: TGTGCCAGCATAAGGGAGTTGGCATCGTATGGCTACACCTTC.